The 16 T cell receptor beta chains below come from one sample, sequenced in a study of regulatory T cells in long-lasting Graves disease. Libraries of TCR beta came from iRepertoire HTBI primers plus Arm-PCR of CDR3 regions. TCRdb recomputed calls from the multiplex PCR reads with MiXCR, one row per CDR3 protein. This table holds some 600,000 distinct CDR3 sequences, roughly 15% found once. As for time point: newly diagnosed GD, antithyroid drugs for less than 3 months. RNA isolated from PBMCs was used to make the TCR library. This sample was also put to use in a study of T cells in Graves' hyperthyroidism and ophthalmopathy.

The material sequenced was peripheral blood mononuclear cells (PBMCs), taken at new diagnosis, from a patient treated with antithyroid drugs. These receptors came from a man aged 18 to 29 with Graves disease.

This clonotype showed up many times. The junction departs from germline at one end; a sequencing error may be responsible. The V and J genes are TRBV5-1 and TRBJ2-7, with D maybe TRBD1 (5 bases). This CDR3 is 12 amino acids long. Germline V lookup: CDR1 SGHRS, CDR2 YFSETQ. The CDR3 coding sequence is TGTGCCAGCAGTACTCAGGGATACGAGCAGTACTTC. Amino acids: CASSTQGYEQYF.

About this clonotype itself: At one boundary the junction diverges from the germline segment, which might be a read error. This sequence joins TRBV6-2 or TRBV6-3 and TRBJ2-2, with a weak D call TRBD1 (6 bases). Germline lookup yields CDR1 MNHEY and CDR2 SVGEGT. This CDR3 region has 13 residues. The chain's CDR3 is CASKDRNTGELLF. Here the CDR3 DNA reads TGTGCCAGCAAGGACAGAAACACCGGGGAGCTGCTTTTT.

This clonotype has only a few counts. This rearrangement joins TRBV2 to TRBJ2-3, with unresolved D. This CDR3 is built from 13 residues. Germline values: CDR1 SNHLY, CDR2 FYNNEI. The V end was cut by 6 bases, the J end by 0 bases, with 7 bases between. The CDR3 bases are TGTGCCAGCAGGTCTACTAGCACAGATACGCAGTATTTT. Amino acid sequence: CASRSTSTDTQYF.

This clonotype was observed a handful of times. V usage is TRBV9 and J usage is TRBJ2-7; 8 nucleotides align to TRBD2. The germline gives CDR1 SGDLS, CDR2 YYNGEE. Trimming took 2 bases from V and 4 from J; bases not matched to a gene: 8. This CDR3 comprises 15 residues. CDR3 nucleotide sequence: TGTGCCAGCAGCGTGCTGGCCGGGAGGGCTTACGAGCAGTACTTC. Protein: CASSVLAGRAYEQYF.

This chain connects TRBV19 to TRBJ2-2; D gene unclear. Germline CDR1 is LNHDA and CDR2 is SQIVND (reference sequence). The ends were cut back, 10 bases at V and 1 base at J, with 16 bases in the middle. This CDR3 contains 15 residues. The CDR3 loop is CATLPMDGNTGELFF. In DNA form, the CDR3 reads TGTGCCACCCTTCCCATGGACGGGAACACCGGGGAGCTGTTTTTT.

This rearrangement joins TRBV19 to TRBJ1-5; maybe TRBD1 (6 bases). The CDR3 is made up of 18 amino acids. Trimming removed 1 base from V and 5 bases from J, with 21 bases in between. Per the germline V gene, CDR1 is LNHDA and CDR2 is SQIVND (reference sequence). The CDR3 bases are TGTGCCAGTAGTATAGGTCGGGGGGCCGGTGTGGGTGATCAGCCCCAGCATTTT. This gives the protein CASSIGRGAGVGDQPQHF.

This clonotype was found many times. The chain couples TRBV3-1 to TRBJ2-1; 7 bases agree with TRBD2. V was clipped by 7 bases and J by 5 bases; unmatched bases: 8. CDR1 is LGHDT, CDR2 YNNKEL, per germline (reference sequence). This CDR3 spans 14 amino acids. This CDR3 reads CASTHSGTNNEQFF. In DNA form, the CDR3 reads TGTGCCAGCACCCACAGCGGGACTAACAATGAGCAGTTCTTC.

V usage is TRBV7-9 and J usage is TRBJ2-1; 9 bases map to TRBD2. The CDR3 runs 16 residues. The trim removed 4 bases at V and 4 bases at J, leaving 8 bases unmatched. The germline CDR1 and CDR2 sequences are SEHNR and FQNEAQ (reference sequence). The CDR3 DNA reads TGTGCCAGCAGCTCGAGGACTAGCGCATGGTACAATGAGCAGTTCTTC. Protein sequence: CASSSRTSAWYNEQFF.

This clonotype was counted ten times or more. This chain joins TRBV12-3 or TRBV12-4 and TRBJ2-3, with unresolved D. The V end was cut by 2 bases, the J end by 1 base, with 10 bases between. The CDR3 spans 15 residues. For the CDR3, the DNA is TGTGCCAGCAGTTTACGGGTGTTCGGCACAGATACGCAGTATTTT. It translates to CASSLRVFGTDTQYF.

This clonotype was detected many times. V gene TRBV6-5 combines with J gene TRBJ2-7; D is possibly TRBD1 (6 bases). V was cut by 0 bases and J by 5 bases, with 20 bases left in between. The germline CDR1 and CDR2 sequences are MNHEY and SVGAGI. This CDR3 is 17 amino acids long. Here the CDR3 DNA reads TGTGCCAGCAGTTACTCGTATGGACAGAACCTAGGGGACGAGCAGTACTTC. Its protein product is CASSYSYGQNLGDEQYF.

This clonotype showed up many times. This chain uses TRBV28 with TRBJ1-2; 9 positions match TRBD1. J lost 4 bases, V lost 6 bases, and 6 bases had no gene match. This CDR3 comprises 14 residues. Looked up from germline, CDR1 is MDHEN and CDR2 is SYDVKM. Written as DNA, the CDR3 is TGTGCCAGCAGAATCGGACAGGGGAGCTATGGCTACACCTTC. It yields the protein CASRIGQGSYGYTF.

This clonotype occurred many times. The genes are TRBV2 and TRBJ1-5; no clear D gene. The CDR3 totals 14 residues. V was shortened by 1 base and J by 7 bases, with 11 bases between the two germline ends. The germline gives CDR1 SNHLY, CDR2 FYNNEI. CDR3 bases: TGTGCCAGCAGTGAAGTTGCGGAAATCCAGCCCCAGCATTTT. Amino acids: CASSEVAEIQPQHF.

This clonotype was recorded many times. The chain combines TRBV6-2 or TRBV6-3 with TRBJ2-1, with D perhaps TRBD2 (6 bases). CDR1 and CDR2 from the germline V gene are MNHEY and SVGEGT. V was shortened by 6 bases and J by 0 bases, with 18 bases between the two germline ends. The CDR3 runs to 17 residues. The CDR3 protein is CASRILAATSSYNEQFF. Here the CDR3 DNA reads TGTGCCAGCAGAATATTAGCGGCGACTAGCTCCTACAATGAGCAGTTCTTC.

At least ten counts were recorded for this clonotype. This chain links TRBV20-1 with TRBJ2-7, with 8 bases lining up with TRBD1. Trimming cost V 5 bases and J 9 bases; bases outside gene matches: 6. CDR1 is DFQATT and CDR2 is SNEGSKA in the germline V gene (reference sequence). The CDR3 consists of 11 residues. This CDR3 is CSAGQGLSQYF. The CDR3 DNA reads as TGCAGTGCTGGACAGGGCCTATCGCAGTACTTC.

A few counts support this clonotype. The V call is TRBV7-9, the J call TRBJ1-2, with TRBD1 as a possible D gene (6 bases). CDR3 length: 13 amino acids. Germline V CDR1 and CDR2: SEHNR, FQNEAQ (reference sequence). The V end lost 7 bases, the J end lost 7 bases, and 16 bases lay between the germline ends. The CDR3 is CASTTAGGGGYTF. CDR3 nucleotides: TGTGCCAGCACCACGGCGGGGGGCGGTGGCTACACCTTC.

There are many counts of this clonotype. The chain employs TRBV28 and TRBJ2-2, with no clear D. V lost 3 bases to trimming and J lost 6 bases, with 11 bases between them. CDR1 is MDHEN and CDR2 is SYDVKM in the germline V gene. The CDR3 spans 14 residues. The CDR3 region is CASSLEIPPGELFF. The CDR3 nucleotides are TGTGCCAGCAGTTTGGAAATTCCCCCCGGGGAGCTGTTTTTT.